This T cell receptor (beta chain) was sequenced for a study of cytomegalovirus exposure and HLA in healthy donors. Study-level information: Prior work identified under 130 million unique TCR beta sequences in approximately 180 million T cells.

Germline V gene lookup returns CDR1 LNHDA and CDR2 SQIVND (reference sequence). This CDR3 has 15 residues. The V and J ends lost 4 bases and 4 bases respectively, with 13 bases between them. Findings and caveats of the study: Donors were assumed by presence/absence analyses to have roughly uniform sequencing depth. By a later analysis, the bulk of CMV-associated TCR beta chains appeared HLA-restricted. When the data were analyzed later, several of the most significant clusters appeared to be linked to common viral pathogens.

To note about this clone: Its cognate antigen is unknown.

Primers: 60 Vbeta forward and 13 Jbeta reverse. The method was immunoSEQ multiplex PCR; TCRdb's version includes in-frame clones alone and lacks a portion of them. The sample has about 72,000 clones, and its top ten clones hold 4.5% to 6.5%. Sequenced sample: PBMCs. The TCR comes from a woman aged 40 to 55 in good health and CMV-seropositive. V and J are TRBV19 and TRBJ1-4; no firm D call. The CDR3 region is CASSRSPAVNEKLFF. The CDR3 DNA reads TGTGCCAGTAGTAGGTCACCGGCGGTTAATGAAAAACTGTTTTTT.